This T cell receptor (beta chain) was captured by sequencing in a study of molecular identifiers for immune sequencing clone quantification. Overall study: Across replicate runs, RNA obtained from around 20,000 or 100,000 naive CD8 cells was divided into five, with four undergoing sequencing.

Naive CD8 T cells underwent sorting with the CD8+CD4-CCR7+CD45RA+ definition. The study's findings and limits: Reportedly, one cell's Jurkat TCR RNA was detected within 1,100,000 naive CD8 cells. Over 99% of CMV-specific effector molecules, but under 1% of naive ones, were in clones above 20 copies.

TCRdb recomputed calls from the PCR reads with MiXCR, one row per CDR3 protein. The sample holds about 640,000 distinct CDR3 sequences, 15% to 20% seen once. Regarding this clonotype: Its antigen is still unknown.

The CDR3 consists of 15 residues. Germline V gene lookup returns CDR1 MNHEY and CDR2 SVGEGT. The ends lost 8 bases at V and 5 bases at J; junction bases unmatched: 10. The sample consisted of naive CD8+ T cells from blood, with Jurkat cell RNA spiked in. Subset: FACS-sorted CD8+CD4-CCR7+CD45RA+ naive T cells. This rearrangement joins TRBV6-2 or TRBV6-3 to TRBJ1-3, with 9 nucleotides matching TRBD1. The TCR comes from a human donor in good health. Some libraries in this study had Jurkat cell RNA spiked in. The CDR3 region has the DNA TGTGCCAGCGGCCAGGGACAGGGTCTGCGAAACACCATATATTTT. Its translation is CASGQGQGLRNTIYF.